This T cell receptor (beta chain) was observed in a study of blood T cell repertoires in COVID-19. Study-level information: Donors in the United States, Italy and Spain gave samples during acute or convalescent COVID-19. PBMCs, B-cell-depleted T cells, or T cells were the source of the cDNA or gDNA that made up the material.

Original analysis: Amplification of reference gene primers was used by the study to estimate nucleated cell counts. Using immunoSEQ multiplex PCR, the repertoire was profiled, and TCRdb retains in-frame clones only, with some absent. V and J calls and clone size are those listed in that table; D and trimming were worked out from the DNA. The profile shows 35,000 or so clones, 85% to 95% of them singletons. The sample comprised peripheral blood. The TCR comes from a man between 60 and 70 years old with active or convalescent COVID-19.

The CDR3 sequence: CASSLWQTSTDTQYF. For the CDR3, the DNA is TGTGCCAGCAGTTTATGGCAGACTAGCACAGATACGCAGTATTTT. V is TRBV27 and J is TRBJ2-3; D remains unclear. V dropped 1 base and J dropped 0 bases, with 8 bases sitting between them. CDR1 and CDR2 from the germline V gene are MNHEY and SMNVEV (reference sequence). CDR3 length equals 15 residues.